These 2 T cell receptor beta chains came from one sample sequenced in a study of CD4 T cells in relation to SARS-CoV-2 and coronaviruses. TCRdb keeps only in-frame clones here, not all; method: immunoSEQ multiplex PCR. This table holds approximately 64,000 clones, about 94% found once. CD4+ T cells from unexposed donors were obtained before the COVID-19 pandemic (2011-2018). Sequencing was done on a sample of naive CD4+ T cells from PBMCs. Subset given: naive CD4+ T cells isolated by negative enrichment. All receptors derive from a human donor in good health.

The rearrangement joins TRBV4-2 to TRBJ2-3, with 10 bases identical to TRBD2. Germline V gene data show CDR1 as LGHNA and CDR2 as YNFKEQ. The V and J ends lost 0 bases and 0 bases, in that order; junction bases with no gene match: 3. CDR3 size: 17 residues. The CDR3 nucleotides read TGTGCCAGCAGCCAAGAGGGGACTAGCGTTAGCACAGATACGCAGTATTTT. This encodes CASSQEGTSVSTDTQYF.

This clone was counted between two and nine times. This CDR3 is CASSLMGGRSYNEQFF. In DNA form, the CDR3 reads TGTGCCAGCAGCTTAATGGGCGGTCGCTCCTACAATGAGCAGTTCTTC. This chain links TRBV7-3 with TRBJ2-1; unclear D gene. CDR3 length equals 16 residues. Germline CDR1 SGHTA, CDR2 FQGTGA. Trimming left V 1 base short and J 0 bases short, with 10 bases between.